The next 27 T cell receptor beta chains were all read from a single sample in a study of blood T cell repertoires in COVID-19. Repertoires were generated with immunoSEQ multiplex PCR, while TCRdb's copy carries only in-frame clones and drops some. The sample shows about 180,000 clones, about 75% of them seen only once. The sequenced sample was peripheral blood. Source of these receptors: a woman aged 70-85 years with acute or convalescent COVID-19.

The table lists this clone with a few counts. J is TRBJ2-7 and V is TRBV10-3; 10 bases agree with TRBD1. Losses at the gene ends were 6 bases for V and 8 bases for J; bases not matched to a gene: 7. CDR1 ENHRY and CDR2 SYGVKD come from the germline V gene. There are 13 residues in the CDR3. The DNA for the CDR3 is TGTGCCATCAGCGCCCGGGACAGGGGAAAGCAGTACTTC. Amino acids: CAISARDRGKQYF.

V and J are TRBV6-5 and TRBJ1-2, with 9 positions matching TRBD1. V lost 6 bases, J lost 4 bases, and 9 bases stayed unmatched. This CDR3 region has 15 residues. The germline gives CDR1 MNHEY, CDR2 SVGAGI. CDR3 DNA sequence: TGTGCCAGCAGGAGAACAGGGGGCAATGGCTATGGCTACACCTTC. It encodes CASRRTGGNGYGYTF.

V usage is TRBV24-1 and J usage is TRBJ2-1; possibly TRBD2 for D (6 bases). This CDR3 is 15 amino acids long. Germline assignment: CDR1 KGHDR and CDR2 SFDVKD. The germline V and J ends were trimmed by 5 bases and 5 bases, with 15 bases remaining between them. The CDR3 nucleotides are TGTGCCACCAGTGCTTGGGGCGGGACCAACAATGAGCAGTTCTTC. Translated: CATSAWGGTNNEQFF.

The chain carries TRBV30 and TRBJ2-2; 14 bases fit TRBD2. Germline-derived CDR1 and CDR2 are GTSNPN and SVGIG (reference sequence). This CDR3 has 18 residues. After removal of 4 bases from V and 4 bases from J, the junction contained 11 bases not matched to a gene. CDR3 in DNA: TGTGCCTGGACCCGACTAGCGGGAGGGAGGATCGTCACCGGGGAGCTGTTTTTT. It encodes CAWTRLAGGRIVTGELFF.

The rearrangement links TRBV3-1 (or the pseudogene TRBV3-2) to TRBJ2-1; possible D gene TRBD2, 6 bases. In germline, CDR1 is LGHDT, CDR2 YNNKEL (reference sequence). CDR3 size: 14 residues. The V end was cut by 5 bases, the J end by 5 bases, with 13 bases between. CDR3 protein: CASSIGRTNNEQFF. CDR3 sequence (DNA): TGTGCCAGCAGCATTGGGAGGACAAACAATGAGCAGTTCTTC.

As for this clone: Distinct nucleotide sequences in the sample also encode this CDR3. CDR3 DNA: TGTGCCAGCAGCGTAGGGCAGGGCAACTATGGCTACACCTTC. It yields the protein CASSVGQGNYGYTF. The chain links TRBV9 to TRBJ1-2, with D tentatively TRBD1 (5 bases). The CDR3 is made up of 14 amino acids. Germline V CDR1 and CDR2: SGDLS, YYNGEE. The germline V and J ends were trimmed by 0 bases and 2 bases, with 8 bases remaining between them.

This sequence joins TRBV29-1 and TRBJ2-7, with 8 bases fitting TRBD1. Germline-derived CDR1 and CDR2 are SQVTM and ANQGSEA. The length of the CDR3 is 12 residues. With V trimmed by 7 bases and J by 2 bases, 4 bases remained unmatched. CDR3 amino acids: CSAGQATYEQYF. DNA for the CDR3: TGCAGCGCGGGACAGGCGACCTACGAGCAGTACTTC.

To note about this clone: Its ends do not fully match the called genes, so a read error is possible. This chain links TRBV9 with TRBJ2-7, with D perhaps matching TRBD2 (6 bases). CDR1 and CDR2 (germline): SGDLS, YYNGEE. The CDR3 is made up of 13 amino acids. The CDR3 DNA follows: TGTGCCACAATTCCTAGCGAGGGCGGAGAGGCAATATTC. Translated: CATIPSEGGEAIF.

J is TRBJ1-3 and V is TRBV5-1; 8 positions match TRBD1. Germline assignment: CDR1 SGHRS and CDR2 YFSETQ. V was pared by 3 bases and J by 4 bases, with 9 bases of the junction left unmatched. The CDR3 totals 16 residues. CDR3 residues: CASSWGGQGAGNTIYF. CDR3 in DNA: TGCGCCAGCAGCTGGGGTGGACAGGGAGCCGGAAACACCATATATTTT. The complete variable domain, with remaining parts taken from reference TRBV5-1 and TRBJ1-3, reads KAGVTQTPRYLIKTRGQQVTLSCSPISGHRSVSWYQQTPGQGLQFLFEYFSETQRNKGNFPGRFSGRQFSNSRSEMNVSTLELGDSALYLCASSWGGQGAGNTIYFGEGSWLTVV.

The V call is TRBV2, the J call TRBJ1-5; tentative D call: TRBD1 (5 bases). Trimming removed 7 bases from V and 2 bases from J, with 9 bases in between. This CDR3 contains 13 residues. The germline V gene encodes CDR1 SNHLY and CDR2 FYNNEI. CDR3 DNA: TGTGCCAGCACGAGCAGGGGCAATCAGCCCCAGCATTTT. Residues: CASTSRGNQPQHF. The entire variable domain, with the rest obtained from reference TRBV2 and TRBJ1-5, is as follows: EPEVTQTPSHQVTQMGQEVILRCVPISNHLYFYWYRQILGQKVEFLVSFYNNEISEKSEIFDDQFSVERPDGSNFTLKIRSTKLEDSAMYFCASTSRGNQPQHFGDGTRLSIL.

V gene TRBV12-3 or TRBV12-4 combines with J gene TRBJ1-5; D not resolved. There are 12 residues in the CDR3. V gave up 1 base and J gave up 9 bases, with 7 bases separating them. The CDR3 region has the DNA TGTGCCAGCAGTTTAGGAGGAGGGCCCCAGCATTTT. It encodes CASSLGGGPQHF.

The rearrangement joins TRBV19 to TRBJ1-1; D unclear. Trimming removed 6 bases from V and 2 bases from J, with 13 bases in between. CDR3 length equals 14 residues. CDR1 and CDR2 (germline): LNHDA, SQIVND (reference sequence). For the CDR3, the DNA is TGTGCCAGTAGCTCTTCCGGGAGAAACACTGAAGCTTTCTTT. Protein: CASSSSGRNTEAFF.

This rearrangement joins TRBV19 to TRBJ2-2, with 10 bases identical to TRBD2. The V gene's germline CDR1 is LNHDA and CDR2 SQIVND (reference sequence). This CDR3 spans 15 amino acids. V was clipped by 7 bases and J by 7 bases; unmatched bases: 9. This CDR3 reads CASTSGRAVDGELFF. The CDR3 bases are TGTGCCAGTACAAGCGGGAGGGCTGTGGACGGGGAGCTGTTTTTT.

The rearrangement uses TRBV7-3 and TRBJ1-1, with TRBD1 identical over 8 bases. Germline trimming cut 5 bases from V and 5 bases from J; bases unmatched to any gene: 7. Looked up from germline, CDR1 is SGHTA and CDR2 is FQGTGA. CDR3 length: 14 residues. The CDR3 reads CASSRTGWGTEAFF. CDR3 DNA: TGTGCCAGCAGCAGGACAGGGTGGGGGACTGAAGCTTTCTTT.

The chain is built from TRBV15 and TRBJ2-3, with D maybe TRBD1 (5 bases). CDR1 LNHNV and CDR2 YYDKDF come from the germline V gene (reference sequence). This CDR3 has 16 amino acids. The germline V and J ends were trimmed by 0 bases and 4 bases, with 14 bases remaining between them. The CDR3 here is CATSREVGQGADTQYF. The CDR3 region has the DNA TGTGCCACCAGCAGAGAAGTTGGCCAGGGTGCAGATACGCAGTATTTT.

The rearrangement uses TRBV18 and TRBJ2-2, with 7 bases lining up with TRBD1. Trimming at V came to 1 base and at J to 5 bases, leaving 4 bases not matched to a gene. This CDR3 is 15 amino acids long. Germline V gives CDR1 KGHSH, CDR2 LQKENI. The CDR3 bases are TGTGCCAGCTCACCACGGGACAGTGATACCGGGGAGCTGTTTTTT. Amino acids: CASSPRDSDTGELFF.

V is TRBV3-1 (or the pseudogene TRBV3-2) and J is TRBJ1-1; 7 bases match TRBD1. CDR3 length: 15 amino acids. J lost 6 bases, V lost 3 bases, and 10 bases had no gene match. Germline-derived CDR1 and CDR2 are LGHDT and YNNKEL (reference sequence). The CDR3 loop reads CASSQLAGRGAEAFF. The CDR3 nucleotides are TGTGCCAGCAGCCAGTTGGCCGGCAGGGGGGCTGAAGCTTTCTTT.

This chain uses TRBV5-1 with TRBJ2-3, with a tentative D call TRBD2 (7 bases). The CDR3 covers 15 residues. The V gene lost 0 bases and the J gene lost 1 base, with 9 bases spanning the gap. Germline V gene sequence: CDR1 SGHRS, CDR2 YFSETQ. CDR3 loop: CASSLGGGGTDTQYF. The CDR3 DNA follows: TGCGCCAGCAGCTTGGGCGGGGGCGGCACAGATACGCAGTATTTT.

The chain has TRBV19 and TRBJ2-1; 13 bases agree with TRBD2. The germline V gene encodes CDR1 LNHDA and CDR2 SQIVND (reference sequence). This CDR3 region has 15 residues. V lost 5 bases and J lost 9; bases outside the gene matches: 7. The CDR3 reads CASSPGLAGDTEQFF. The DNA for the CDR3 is TGTGCCAGTAGTCCCGGACTAGCGGGAGACACTGAGCAGTTCTTC. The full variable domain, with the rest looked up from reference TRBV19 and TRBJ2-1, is DGGITQSPKYLFRKEGQNVTLSCEQNLNHDAMYWYRQDPGQGLRLIYYSQIVNDFQKGDIAEGYSVSREKKESFPLTVTSAQKNPTAFYLCASSPGLAGDTEQFFGPGTRLTVL.

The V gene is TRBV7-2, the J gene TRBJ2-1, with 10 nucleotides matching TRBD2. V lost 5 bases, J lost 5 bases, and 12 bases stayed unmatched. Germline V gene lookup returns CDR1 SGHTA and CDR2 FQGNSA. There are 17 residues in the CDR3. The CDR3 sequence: CASSPAPGLAIDNEQFF. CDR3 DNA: TGTGCCAGCAGCCCCGCCCCGGGACTAGCGATAGACAATGAGCAGTTCTTC.

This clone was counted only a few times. In DNA, the CDR3 is TGTGCCAGCAGTGAAATCAGGCCGTATACGCAGTATTTT. This sequence encodes CASSEIRPYTQYF. V usage is TRBV6-1 and J usage is TRBJ2-3; no definite D call. CDR1 and CDR2 from the germline V gene are MNHNS and SASEGT. The CDR3 has 13 residues. The V and J ends lost 2 bases and 7 bases respectively, with 10 bases between them.

The CDR3 nucleotides are TGTGCCAGCGATTCGGCAGGGGGCTCTGGAAACACCATATATTTT. Translating it yields CASDSAGGSGNTIYF. This chain joins TRBV6-5 and TRBJ1-3, with 7 bases that match TRBD1. This CDR3 region has 15 residues. Germline lookup yields CDR1 MNHEY and CDR2 SVGAGI. V shed 8 bases and J 0 bases; nucleotides not matched to a gene: 7.

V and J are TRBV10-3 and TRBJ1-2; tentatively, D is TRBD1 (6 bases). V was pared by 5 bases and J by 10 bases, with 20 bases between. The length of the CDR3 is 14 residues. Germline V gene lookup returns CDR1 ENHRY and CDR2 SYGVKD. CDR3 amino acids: CAISPSIPQGTYTF. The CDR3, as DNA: TGTGCCATCAGTCCCTCGATTCCGCAGGGGACCTACACCTTC.

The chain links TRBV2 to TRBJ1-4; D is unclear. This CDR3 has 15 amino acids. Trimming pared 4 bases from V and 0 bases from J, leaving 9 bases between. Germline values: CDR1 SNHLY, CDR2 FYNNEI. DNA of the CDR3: TGTGCCAGCAGTGCCCCCGTTCCAACTAATGAAAAACTGTTTTTT. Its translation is CASSAPVPTNEKLFF.

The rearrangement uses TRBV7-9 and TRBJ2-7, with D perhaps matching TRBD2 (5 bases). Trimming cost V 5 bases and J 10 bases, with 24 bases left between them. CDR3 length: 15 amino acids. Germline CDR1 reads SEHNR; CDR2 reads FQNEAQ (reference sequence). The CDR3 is CASSPSRRDYEGQYF. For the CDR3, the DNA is TGTGCCAGCAGCCCTTCGCGTAGAGATTACGAGGGACAGTACTTC. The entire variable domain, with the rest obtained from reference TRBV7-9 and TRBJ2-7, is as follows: DTGVSQNPRHKITKRGQNVTFRCDPISEHNRLYWYRQTLGQGPEFLTYFQNEAQLEKSRLLSDRFSAERPKGSFSTLEIQRTEQGDSAMYLCASSPSRRDYEGQYFGPGTRLTVT.

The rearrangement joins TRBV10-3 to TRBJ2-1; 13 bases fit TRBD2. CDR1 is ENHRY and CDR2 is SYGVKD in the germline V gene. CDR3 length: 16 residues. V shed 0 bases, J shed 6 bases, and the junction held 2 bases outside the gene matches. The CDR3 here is CAISESGLAGFNEQFF. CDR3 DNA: TGTGCCATCAGTGAGTCGGGACTAGCGGGATTCAATGAGCAGTTCTTC.

This CDR3 reads CASSSQGPYGYTF. The CDR3 DNA sequence: TGCGCCAGCAGCTCACAGGGGCCCTATGGCTACACCTTC. The chain has TRBV10-1 and TRBJ1-2, with TRBD1 identical over 7 bases. V lost 6 bases to trimming and J lost 4 bases; unmatched junction nucleotides: 5. The CDR3 extends over 13 amino acids. Germline V lookup: CDR1 WNHNN, CDR2 SYGVQD (reference sequence).